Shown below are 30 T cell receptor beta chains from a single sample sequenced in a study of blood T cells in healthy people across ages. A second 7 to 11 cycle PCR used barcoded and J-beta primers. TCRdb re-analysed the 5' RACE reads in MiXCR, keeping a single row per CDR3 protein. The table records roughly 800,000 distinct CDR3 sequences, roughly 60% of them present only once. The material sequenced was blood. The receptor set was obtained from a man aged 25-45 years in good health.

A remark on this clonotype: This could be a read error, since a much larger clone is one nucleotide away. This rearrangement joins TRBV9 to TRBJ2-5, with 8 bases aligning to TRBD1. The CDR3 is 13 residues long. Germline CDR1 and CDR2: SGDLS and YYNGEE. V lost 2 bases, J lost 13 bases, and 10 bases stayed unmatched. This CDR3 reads CASSVDRAGERYF. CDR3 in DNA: TGTGCCAGCAGCGTGGACAGGGCGGGCGAGCGGTACTTC.

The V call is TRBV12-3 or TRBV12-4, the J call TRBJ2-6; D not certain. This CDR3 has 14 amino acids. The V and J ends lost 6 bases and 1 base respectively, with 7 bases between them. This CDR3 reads CASSRKSGANVLTF. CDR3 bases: TGTGCCAGCAGCCGAAAGTCTGGGGCCAACGTCCTGACTTTC.

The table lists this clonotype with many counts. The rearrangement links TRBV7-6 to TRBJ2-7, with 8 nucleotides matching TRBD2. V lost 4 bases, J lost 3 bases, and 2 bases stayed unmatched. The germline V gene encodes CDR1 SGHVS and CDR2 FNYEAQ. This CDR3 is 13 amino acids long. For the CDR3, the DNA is TGTGCCAGCAGCTCGGGGGGGCACTACGAGCAGTACTTC. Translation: CASSSGGHYEQYF.

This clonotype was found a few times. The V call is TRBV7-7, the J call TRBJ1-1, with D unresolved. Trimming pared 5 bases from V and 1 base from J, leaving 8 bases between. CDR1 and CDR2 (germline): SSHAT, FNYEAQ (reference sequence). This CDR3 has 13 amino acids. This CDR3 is CASSADTNTEAFF. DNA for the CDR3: TGTGCCAGCAGCGCTGACACGAACACTGAAGCTTTCTTT.

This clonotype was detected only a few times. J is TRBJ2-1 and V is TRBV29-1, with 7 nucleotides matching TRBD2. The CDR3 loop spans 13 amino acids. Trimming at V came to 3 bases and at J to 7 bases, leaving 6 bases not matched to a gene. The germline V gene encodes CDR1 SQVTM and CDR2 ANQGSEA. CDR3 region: CSVDLAGANEQFF. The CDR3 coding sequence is TGCAGCGTTGATTTGGCGGGAGCGAATGAGCAGTTCTTC.

The CDR3: CSALPGTQTYEQYF. CDR3 nucleotide sequence: TGCAGCGCCTTGCCTGGGACCCAAACCTACGAGCAGTACTTC. This rearrangement joins TRBV29-1 to TRBJ2-7; D tentatively fits TRBD1 or TRBD2 (5 bases each). Germline values: CDR1 SQVTM, CDR2 ANQGSEA. The CDR3 length is 14 residues. Between the trimmed V and J ends, which lost 7 bases and 2 bases, there was a span of 18 bases.

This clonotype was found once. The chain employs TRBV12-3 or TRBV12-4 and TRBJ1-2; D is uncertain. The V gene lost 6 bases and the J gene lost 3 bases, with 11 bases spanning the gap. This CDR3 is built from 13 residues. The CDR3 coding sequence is TGTGCCAGCAGCGATGACAAATACTATGGCTACACCTTC. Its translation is CASSDDKYYGYTF.

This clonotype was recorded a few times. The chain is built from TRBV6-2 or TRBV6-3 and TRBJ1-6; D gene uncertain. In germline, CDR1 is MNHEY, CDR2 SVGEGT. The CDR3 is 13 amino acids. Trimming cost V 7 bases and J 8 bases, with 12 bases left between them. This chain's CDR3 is CASNWGADSPLHF. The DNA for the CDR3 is TGTGCCAGCAATTGGGGAGCGGATTCACCCCTCCACTTT.

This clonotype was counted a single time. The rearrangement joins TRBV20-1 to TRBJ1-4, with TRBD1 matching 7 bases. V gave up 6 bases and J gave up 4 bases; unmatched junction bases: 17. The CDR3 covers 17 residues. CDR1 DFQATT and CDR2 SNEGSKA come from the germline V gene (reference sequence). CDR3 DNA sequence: TGCAGTGCGAGGGGACCCGGGACAGAATTTTTTAATGAAAAACTGTTTTTT. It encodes CSARGPGTEFFNEKLFF.

The CDR3 region has the DNA TGTGCCAGCAGTTCCTCAGGGTCATCGCAGTATTTT. This codes for CASSSSGSSQYF. The J gene is TRBJ2-3, the V gene TRBV6-6; weak D call: TRBD1 (5 bases). The CDR3 covers 12 residues. The V end lost 4 bases, the J end lost 10 bases, and 12 bases lay between the germline ends. Germline values: CDR1 MNHNY, CDR2 SVGAGI (reference sequence).

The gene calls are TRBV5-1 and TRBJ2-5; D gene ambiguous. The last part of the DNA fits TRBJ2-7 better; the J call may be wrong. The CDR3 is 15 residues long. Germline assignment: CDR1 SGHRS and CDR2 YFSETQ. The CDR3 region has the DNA TGCGCCAGCAGCTATGTCAGCCCGGAGAGGAACGAGCAGTACTTC. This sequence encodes CASSYVSPERNEQYF.

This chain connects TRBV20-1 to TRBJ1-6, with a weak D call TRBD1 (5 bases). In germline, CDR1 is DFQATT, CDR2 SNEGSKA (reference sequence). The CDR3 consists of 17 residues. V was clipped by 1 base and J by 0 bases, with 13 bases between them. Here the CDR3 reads CSARALDTRSYNSPLHF. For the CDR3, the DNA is TGCAGTGCTAGAGCATTGGACACACGCTCCTATAATTCACCCCTCCACTTT.

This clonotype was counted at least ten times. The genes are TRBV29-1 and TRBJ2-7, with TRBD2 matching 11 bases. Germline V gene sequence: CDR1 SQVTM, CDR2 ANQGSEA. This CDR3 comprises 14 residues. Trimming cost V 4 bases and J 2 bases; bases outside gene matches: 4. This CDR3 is CSVGQGLAAYEQYF. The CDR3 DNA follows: TGCAGCGTTGGACAGGGACTAGCGGCCTACGAGCAGTACTTC.

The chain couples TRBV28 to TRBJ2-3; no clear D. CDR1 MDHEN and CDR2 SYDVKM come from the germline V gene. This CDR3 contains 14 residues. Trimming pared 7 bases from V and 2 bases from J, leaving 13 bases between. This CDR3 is CASTLRSVTDTQYF. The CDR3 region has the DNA TGTGCCAGCACCCTGAGGTCGGTCACAGATACGCAGTATTTT.

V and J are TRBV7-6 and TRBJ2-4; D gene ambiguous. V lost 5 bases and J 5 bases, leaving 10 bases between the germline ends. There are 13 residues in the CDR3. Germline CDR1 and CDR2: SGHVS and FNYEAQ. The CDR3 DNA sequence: TGTGCCAGCAGCCCTGACTGGGAAAACATTCAGTACTTC. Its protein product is CASSPDWENIQYF. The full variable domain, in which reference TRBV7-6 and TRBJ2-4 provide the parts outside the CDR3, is GAGVSQSPRYKVTKRGQDVALRCDPISGHVSLYWYRQALGQGPEFLTYFNYEAQQDKSGLPNDRFSAERPEGSISTLTIQRTEQRDSAMYRCASSPDWENIQYFGAGTRLSVL.

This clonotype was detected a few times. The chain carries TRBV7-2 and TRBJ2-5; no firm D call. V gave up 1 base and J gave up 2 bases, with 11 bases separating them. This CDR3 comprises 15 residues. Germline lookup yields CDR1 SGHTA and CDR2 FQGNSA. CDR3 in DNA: TGTGCCAGCAGCTTAGTGGCAGCAAGGCAAGAGACCCAGTACTTC. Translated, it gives CASSLVAARQETQYF.

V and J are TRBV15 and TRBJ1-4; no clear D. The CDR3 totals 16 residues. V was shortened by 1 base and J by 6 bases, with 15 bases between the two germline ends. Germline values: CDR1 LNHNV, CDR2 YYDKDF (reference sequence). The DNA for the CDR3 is TGTGCCACCAGCAGAGGGGAAGGAAGGAATGATGAAAAACTGTTTTTT. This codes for CATSRGEGRNDEKLFF.

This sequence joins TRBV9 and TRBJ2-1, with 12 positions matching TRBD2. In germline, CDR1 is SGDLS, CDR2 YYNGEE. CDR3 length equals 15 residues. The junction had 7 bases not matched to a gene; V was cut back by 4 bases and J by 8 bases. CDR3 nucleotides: TGTGCCAGCAGCACGGGACTAGCGGGTTGGGATGAGCAGTTCTTC. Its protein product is CASSTGLAGWDEQFF.

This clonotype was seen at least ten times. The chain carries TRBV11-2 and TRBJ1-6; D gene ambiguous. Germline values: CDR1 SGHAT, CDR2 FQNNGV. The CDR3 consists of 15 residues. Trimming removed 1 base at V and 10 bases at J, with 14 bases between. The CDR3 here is CASSLVASLASPLHF. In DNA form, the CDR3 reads TGTGCCAGCAGCTTAGTCGCCAGTCTAGCCTCACCCCTCCACTTT.

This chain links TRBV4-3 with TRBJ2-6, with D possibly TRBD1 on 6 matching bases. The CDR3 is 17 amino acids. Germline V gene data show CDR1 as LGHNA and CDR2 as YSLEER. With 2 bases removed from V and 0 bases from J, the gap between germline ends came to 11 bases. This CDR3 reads CASSQRPRGSGANVLTF. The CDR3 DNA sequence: TGCGCCAGCAGCCAACGACCCAGGGGCTCTGGGGCCAACGTCCTGACTTTC.

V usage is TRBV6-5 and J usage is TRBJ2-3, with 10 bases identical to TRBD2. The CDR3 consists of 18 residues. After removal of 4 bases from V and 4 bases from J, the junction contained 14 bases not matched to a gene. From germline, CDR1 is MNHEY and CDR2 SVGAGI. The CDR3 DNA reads TGTGCCAGCAGTTTAGGAACCCTAGCGGGAGTAGGGCCAGATACGCAGTATTTT. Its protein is CASSLGTLAGVGPDTQYF.

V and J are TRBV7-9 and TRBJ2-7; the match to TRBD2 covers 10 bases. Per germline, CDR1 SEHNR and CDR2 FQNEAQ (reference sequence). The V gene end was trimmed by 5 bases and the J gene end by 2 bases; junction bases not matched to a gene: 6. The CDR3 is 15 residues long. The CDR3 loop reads CASSPSSGRAYEQYF. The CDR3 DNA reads TGTGCCAGCAGCCCCTCCAGCGGGAGGGCCTACGAGCAGTACTTC.

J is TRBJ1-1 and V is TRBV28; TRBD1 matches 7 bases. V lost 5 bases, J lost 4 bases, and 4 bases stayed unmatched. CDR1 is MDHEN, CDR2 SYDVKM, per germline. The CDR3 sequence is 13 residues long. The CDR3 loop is CASSRGLFTEAFF. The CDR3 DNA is TGTGCCAGCAGTAGGGGGCTCTTCACTGAAGCTTTCTTT. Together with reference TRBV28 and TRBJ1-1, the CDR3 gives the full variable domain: DVKVTQSSRYLVKRTGEKVFLECVQDMDHENMFWYRQDPGLGLRLIYFSYDVKMKEKGDIPEGYSVSREKKERFSLILESASTNQTSMYLCASSRGLFTEAFFGQGTRLTVV.

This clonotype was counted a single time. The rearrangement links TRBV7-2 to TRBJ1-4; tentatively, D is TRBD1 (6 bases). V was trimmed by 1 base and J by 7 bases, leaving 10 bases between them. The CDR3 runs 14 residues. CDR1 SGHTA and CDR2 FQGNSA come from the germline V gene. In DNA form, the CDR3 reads TGTGCCAGCAGCTTAGGGGACATTCCTGAAAAACTGTTTTTT. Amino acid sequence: CASSLGDIPEKLFF.

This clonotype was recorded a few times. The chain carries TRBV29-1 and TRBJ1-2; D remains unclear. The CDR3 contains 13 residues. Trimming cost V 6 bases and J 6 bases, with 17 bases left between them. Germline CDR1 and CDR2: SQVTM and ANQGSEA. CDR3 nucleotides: TGCAGCGTGGCTTCTTTGCTTTCCGATGGCTACACCTTC. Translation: CSVASLLSDGYTF.

The CDR3: CSGSTNEKLFF. CDR3 coding DNA: TGCAGCGGATCAACTAATGAAAAACTGTTTTTT. This chain connects TRBV29-1 to TRBJ1-4, with D unresolved. Trimming left V 7 bases short and J 0 bases short, with 3 bases between. CDR3 size: 11 residues. Germline V gives CDR1 SQVTM, CDR2 ANQGSEA.

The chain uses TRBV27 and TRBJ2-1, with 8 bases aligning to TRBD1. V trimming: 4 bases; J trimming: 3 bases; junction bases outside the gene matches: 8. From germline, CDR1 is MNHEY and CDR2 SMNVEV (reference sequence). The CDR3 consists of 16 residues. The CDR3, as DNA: TGTGCCAGCAGTTATACGGACAGGGTGGGCTACAATGAGCAGTTCTTC. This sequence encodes CASSYTDRVGYNEQFF.

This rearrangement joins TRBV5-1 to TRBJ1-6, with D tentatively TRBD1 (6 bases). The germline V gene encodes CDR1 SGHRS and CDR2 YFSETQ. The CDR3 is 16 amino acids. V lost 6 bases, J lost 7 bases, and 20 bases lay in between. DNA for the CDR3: TGCGCCAGCACATCGGCCTCCGGACAGTCCAATTCACCCCTCCACTTT. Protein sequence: CASTSASGQSNSPLHF.

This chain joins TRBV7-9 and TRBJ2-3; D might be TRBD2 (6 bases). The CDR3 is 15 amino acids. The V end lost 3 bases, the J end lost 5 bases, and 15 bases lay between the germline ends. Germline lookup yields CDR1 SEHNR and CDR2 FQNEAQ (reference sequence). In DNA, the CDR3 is TGTGCCAGCAGCTTCCGTACTAGCCTCGTAGATACGCAGTATTTT. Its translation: CASSFRTSLVDTQYF.

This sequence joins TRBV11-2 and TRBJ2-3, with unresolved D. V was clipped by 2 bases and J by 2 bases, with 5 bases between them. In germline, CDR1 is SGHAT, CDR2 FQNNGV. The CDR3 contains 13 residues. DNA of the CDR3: TGTGCCAGCAGCTTAAGCAACACAGATACGCAGTATTTT. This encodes CASSLSNTDTQYF. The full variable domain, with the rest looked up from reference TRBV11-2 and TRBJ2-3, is EAGVAQSPRYKIIEKRQSVAFWCNPISGHATLYWYQQILGQGPKLLIQFQNNGVVDDSQLPKDRFSAERLKGVDSTLKIQPAKLEDSAVYLCASSLSNTDTQYFGPGTRLTVL.